Below, 20 T cell receptor beta chains from the same sample are listed, as sequenced in a study of cytomegalovirus exposure and HLA in healthy donors. It was with 60 Vbeta and 13 Jbeta primers that the PCR ran. TCRdb's table, derived via immunoSEQ multiplex PCR, lists solely in-frame clones and lacks some. The profile shows about 160,000 clones, about 75% of them singletons. Sequencing was performed on PBMCs. These receptors were taken from a female donor in good health and CMV-seronegative.

The J gene is TRBJ1-2, the V gene TRBV30; 7 nucleotides line up with TRBD1. The CDR3 has 13 amino acids. The V and J ends lost 3 bases and 7 bases, in that order; junction bases with no gene match: 8. CDR1 is GTSNPN and CDR2 is SVGIG in the germline V gene (reference sequence). Here the CDR3 DNA reads TGTGCCTGGAGAATCCCGGGACAGACTGGCTACACCTTC. Its protein is CAWRIPGQTGYTF.

The chain combines TRBV2 with TRBJ2-5, with a possible D match to TRBD1 (5 bases). The CDR3 extends over 12 amino acids. The ends were cut back, 8 bases at V and 5 bases at J, with 12 bases in the middle. Per the germline V gene, CDR1 is SNHLY and CDR2 is FYNNEI. CDR3 DNA sequence: TGTGCCAGCGGCGGACAACGCGAGACCCAGTACTTC. This sequence encodes CASGGQRETQYF.

The chain recombines TRBV30 with TRBJ2-5, with a weak D call TRBD1 (5 bases). The J call could be wrong; TRBJ2-7 is a better fit for the DNA end. The CDR3 is 13 amino acids. Germline V gene sequence: CDR1 GTSNPN, CDR2 SVGIG (reference sequence). CDR3 sequence: CAWTPDARGEQYF. The CDR3, as DNA: TGTGCCTGGACTCCCGACGCTAGGGGCGAGCAGTACTTC.

This clone was seen more than once but under ten times. The genes are TRBV5-1 and TRBJ2-1; TRBD1 aligns across 7 bases. Losses at the gene ends were 3 bases for V and 11 bases for J; bases not matched to a gene: 8. Germline V gives CDR1 SGHRS, CDR2 YFSETQ. The CDR3 has 13 residues. CDR3 coding DNA: TGCGCCAGCAGCTCCCAAACACAGGGGCAGCAGTTCTTC. It encodes CASSSQTQGQQFF. The variable domain in full, completed from reference TRBV5-1 and TRBJ2-1, reads KAGVTQTPRYLIKTRGQQVTLSCSPISGHRSVSWYQQTPGQGLQFLFEYFSETQRNKGNFPGRFSGRQFSNSRSEMNVSTLELGDSALYLCASSSQTQGQQFFGPGTRLTVL.

The J gene is TRBJ2-2, the V gene TRBV5-1; the match to TRBD1 covers 10 bases. J was trimmed by 0 bases and V by 0 bases; bases with no gene match: 5. This CDR3 has 18 residues. From germline, CDR1 is SGHRS and CDR2 YFSETQ. CDR3 nucleotide sequence: TGCGCCAGCAGCTTGGAGACAGGGGGCGCCGCGAACACCGGGGAGCTGTTTTTT. It translates to CASSLETGGAANTGELFF.

V gene TRBV6-1 combines with J gene TRBJ2-7, with D uncertain. The CDR3 spans 14 residues. V was pared by 7 bases and J by 4 bases, with 17 bases between. Germline V gene data show CDR1 as MNHNS and CDR2 as SASEGT. The CDR3 DNA follows: TGTGCCAGCATGATACTTAGAGGTCCATACGAGCAGTACTTC. Translation: CASMILRGPYEQYF.

The chain links TRBV5-8 to TRBJ1-1; 9 bases agree with TRBD1. The CDR3 length is 14 residues. CDR1 and CDR2 from the germline V gene are SGHTS and YDEGEE. Germline trimming cut 1 base from V and 7 bases from J; bases unmatched to any gene: 5. The CDR3 spells CASSLNRGRGEAFF. CDR3 in DNA: TGTGCCAGCAGCTTGAACAGGGGGCGAGGTGAAGCTTTCTTT.

The sample holds a few counts of this clone. The chain has TRBV18 and TRBJ2-1; maybe TRBD1 (5 bases). Trimming removed 3 bases at V and 9 bases at J, with 9 bases between. This CDR3 is built from 12 residues. Germline lookup yields CDR1 KGHSH and CDR2 LQKENI. The CDR3 here is CASSPQGSEQFF. CDR3 coding DNA: TGTGCCAGCTCACCCCAGGGCAGTGAGCAGTTCTTC.

This clone was found a few times. This chain connects TRBV29-1 to TRBJ2-5, with D unclear. Germline values: CDR1 SQVTM, CDR2 ANQGSEA. The CDR3 loop spans 11 amino acids. V was trimmed by 3 bases and J by 5 bases, leaving 7 bases between them. The CDR3 sequence is CSVEARETQYF. In nucleotides, the CDR3 is TGCAGCGTTGAGGCGAGGGAGACCCAGTACTTC.

The chain joins TRBV7-9 to TRBJ2-7; 10 bases fit TRBD2. The CDR3 length is 15 residues. The trim removed 5 bases at V and 4 bases at J, leaving 8 bases unmatched. Germline assignment: CDR1 SEHNR and CDR2 FQNEAQ (reference sequence). The DNA for the CDR3 is TGTGCCAGCAGCCCACCTAGCGGGAGTTTATACGAGCAGTACTTC. It specifies CASSPPSGSLYEQYF. Full variable domain (remainder filled in from reference TRBV7-9 and TRBJ2-7): DTGVSQNPRHKITKRGQNVTFRCDPISEHNRLYWYRQTLGQGPEFLTYFQNEAQLEKSRLLSDRFSAERPKGSFSTLEIQRTEQGDSAMYLCASSPPSGSLYEQYFGPGTRLTVT.

The V and J genes are TRBV18 and TRBJ2-5, with TRBD2 matching over 10 bases. The CDR3 has 16 amino acids. Looked up from germline, CDR1 is KGHSH and CDR2 is LQKENI. After removal of 2 bases from V and 2 bases from J, the junction contained 5 bases not matched to a gene. In nucleotides, the CDR3 is TGTGCCAGCTCACCAGGGCTAGCGGGAGTTCAAGAGACCCAGTACTTC. This sequence encodes CASSPGLAGVQETQYF.

The genes are TRBV7-3 and TRBJ1-1; TRBD1 is a possible D gene (5 bases). Trimming shortened V by 7 bases and J by 0 bases, and 15 bases separated the two germline ends. The germline V gene encodes CDR1 SGHTA and CDR2 FQGTGA. CDR3 length: 15 residues. In DNA, the CDR3 is TGTGCCAGCATCCTCTTTGGACAACTGAACACTGAAGCTTTCTTT. Its translation: CASILFGQLNTEAFF. The complete variable domain, with remaining parts taken from reference TRBV7-3 and TRBJ1-1, reads GAGVSQTPSNKVTEKGKYVELRCDPISGHTALYWYRQSLGQGPEFLIYFQGTGAADDSGLPNDRFFAVRPEGSVSTLKIQRTERGDSAVYLCASILFGQLNTEAFFGQGTRLTVV.

A few counts support this clone. The rearrangement joins TRBV29-1 to TRBJ1-2; tentatively, D is TRBD1 (5 bases). CDR1 and CDR2 from the germline V gene are SQVTM and ANQGSEA. The CDR3 length is 11 residues. V gave up 5 bases and J gave up 4 bases, with 8 bases separating them. The CDR3 loop is CSVSGVYGYTF. The CDR3 nucleotides are TGCAGCGTTTCGGGGGTCTATGGCTACACCTTC.

The CDR3 here is CASSLVTGSTDTQYF. The CDR3 nucleotides are TGTGCCAGCAGCTTAGTGACAGGGAGCACAGATACGCAGTATTTT. The chain couples TRBV7-9 to TRBJ2-3, with 7 bases identical to TRBD1. The V gene's germline CDR1 is SEHNR and CDR2 FQNEAQ (reference sequence). CDR3 size: 15 residues. V trimming: 1 base; J trimming: 0 bases; junction bases outside the gene matches: 1.

V is TRBV6-5 and J is TRBJ1-6; TRBD1 is a possible D gene (5 bases). The germline V gene encodes CDR1 MNHEY and CDR2 SVGAGI. Trimming removed 11 bases at V and 2 bases at J, with 13 bases between. The CDR3 consists of 14 residues. CDR3 nucleotide sequence: TGTGCCTGTAGGGGAAACACCTATAATTCACCCCTCCACTTT. It yields the protein CACRGNTYNSPLHF.

This clone was recorded a few times. The chain couples TRBV5-4 to TRBJ1-6; a weak D match, TRBD1 (5 bases). The germline V gene has CDR1 SGHNT and CDR2 YYREEE (reference sequence). The CDR3 length is 17 residues. V lost 4 bases and J lost 10, with 24 bases in between. As DNA, the CDR3 is TGTGCCAGCAGCCCAGGGAGGAGTATCGGGTCTCGATCACCCCTCCACTTT. Amino acids: CASSPGRSIGSRSPLHF.

The chain uses TRBV7-2 and TRBJ1-4; 7 bases are shared with TRBD1. From germline, CDR1 is SGHTA and CDR2 FQGNSA. The CDR3 has 16 residues. V shed 5 bases and J 6 bases; nucleotides not matched to a gene: 12. This CDR3 reads CASSRGQAAGDEKLFF. The CDR3 DNA sequence: TGTGCCAGCAGCCGTGGACAGGCGGCAGGGGATGAAAAACTGTTTTTT.

The V call is TRBV19, the J call TRBJ1-2; D is undetermined. The CDR3 spans 13 residues. Germline V gives CDR1 LNHDA, CDR2 SQIVND (reference sequence). V lost 7 bases to trimming and J lost 8 bases, with 17 bases between them. The CDR3 DNA sequence: TGTGCCAGTATGGCAGGAGGGTCTGTAGGCTACACCTTC. It translates to CASMAGGSVGYTF.

The rearrangement uses TRBV7-6 and TRBJ2-2; D possibly corresponds to TRBD1 (5 bases). Germline V gene lookup returns CDR1 SGHVS and CDR2 FNYEAQ. The CDR3 loop spans 15 amino acids. V lost 4 bases and J 5 bases, leaving 14 bases between the germline ends. The CDR3 region has the DNA TGTGCCAGCAGCTCGACGACCAGGGTAACCGGGGAGCTGTTTTTT. Its translation is CASSSTTRVTGELFF.

The chain uses TRBV5-1 and TRBJ2-1, with D hard to call. Per the germline V gene, CDR1 is SGHRS and CDR2 is YFSETQ. Trimming shortened V by 0 bases and J by 5 bases, and 18 bases separated the two germline ends. This CDR3 has 17 amino acids. The CDR3 loop is CASSLVQAALTHNEQFF. CDR3 nucleotides: TGCGCCAGCAGCTTGGTCCAAGCCGCCCTTACTCACAATGAGCAGTTCTTC.